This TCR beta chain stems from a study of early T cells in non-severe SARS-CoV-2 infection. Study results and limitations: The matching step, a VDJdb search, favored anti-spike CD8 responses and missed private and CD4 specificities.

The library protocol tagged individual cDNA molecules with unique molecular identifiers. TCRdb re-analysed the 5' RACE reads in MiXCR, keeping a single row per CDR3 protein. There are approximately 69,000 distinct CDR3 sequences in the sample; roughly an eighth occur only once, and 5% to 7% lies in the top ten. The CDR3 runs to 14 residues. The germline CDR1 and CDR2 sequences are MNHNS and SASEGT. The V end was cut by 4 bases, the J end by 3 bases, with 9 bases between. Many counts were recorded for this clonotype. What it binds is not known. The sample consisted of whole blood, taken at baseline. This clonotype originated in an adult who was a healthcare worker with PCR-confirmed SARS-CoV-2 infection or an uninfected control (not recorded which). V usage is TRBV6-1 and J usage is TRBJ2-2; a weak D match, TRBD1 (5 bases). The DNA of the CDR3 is TGTGCCAGCAGTGCTCTGACAGACACCGGGGAGCTGTTTTTT. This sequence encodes CASSALTDTGELFF.